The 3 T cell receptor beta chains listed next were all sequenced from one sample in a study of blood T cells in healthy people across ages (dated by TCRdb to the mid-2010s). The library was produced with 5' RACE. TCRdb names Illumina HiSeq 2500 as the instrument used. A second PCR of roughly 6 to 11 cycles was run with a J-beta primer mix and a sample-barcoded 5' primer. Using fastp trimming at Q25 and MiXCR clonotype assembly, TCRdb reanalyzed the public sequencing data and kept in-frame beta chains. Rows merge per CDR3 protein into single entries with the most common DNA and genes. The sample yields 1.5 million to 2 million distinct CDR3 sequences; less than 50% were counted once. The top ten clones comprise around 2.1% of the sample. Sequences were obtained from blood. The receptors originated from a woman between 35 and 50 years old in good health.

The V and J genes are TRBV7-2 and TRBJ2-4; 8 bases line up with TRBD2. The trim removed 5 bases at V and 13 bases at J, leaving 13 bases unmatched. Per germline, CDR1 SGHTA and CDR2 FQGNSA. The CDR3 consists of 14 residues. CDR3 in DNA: TGTGCCAGCAGCCCCCCCGGGACTAGAGGTACCCAGTACTTC. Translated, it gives CASSPPGTRGTQYF.

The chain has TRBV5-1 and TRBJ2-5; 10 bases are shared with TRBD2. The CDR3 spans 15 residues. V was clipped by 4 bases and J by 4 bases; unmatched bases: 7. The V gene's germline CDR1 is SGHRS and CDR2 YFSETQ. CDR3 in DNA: TGCGCCAGCAGCCCCGGGACTAGCGTATCAGAGACCCAGTACTTC. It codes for CASSPGTSVSETQYF.

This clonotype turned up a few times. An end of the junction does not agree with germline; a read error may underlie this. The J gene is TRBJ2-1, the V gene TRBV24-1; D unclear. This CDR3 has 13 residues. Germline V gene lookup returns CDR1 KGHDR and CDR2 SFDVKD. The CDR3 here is CATSDLSFNEQFF. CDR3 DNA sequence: TGTGCCACCAGTGATTTGTCCTTCAATGAGCAGTTCTTC.